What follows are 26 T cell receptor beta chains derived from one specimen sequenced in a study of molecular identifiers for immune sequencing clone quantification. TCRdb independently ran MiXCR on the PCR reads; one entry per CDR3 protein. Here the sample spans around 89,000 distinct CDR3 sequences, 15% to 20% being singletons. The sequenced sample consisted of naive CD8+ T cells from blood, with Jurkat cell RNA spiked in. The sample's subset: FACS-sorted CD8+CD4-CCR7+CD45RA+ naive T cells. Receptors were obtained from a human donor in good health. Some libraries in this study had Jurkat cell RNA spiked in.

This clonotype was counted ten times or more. The CDR3 DNA sequence: TGCGCCAGCAGTGAAAGGGGAAGACTCTACAATGAGCAGTTCTTC. This translates into CASSERGRLYNEQFF. V usage is TRBV10-1 and J usage is TRBJ2-1; D might be TRBD1 (5 bases). The CDR3 has 15 amino acids. The V end was cut by 3 bases, the J end by 3 bases, with 12 bases between. The germline V gene encodes CDR1 WNHNN and CDR2 SYGVQD (reference sequence).

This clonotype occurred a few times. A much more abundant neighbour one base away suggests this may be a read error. The DNA of the CDR3 is TGTGCCAGCAGCTCTACAGTTAGCGATCAGCCCCAGCATTTT. Translation gives CASSSTVSDQPQHF. The chain employs TRBV7-8 and TRBJ1-5; D is uncertain. Looked up from germline, CDR1 is SGHVS and CDR2 is FQNEAQ. CDR3 length: 14 amino acids.

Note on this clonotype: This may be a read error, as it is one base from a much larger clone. CDR3 in amino acids: CASSWTGGEQYF. DNA for the CDR3: TGTGCCAGTAGTTGGACAGGTGGAGAGCAGTACTTC. The chain combines TRBV19 with TRBJ2-7, with 7 bases fitting TRBD1. The CDR3 has 12 amino acids. Trimming at V came to 5 bases and at J to 7 bases, leaving 5 bases not matched to a gene. Germline lookup yields CDR1 LNHDA and CDR2 SQIVND (reference sequence).

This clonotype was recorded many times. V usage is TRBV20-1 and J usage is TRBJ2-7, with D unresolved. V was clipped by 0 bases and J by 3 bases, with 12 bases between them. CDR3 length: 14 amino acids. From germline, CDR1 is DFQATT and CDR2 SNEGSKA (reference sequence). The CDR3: CSAREASIIYEQYF. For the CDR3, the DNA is TGCAGTGCTAGAGAGGCTAGTATAATCTACGAGCAGTACTTC.

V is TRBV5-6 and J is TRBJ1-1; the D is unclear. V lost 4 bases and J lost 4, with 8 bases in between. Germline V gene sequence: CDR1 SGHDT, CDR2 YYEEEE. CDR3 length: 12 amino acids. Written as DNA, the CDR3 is TGTGCCAGCAGCATAGGGTTCACTGAAGCTTTCTTT. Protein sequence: CASSIGFTEAFF.

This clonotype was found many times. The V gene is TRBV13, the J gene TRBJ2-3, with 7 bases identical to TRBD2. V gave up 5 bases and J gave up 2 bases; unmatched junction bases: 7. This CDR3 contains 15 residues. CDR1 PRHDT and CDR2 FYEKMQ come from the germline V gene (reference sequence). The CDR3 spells CASSMTSPFTDTQYF. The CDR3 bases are TGTGCCAGCAGCATGACTAGCCCGTTCACAGATACGCAGTATTTT.

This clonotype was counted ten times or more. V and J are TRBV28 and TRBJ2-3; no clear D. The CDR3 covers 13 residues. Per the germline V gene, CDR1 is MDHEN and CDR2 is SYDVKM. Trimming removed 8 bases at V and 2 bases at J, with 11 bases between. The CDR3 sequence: CASGARLTDTQYF. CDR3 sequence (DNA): TGTGCCAGCGGAGCGCGACTCACAGATACGCAGTATTTT.

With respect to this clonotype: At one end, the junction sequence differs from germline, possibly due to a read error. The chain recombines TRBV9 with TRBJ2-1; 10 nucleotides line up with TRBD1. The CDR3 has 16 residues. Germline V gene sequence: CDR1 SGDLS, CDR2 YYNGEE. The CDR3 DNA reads TGTGCCAGCAGCCAAAGGGACAGGGGTTACTACAATGAGCAATTCTTC. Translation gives CASSQRDRGYYNEQFF.

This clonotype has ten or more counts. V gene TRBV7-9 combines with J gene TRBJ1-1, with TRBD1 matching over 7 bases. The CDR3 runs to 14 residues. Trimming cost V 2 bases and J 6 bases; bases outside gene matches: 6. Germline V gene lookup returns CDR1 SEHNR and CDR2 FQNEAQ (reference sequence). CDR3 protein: CASSLTRGHSEAFF. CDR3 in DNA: TGTGCCAGCAGCTTAACAAGGGGGCACTCTGAAGCTTTCTTT.

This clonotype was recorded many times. CDR3 residues: CASSPLSSYEQYF. CDR3 nucleotide sequence: TGTGCCAGCAGCCCGCTGAGCTCCTACGAGCAGTACTTC. The chain links TRBV7-2 to TRBJ2-7; D unresolved. The CDR3 consists of 13 residues. Trimming left V 5 bases short and J 0 bases short, with 8 bases between. CDR1 and CDR2 from the germline V gene are SGHTA and FQGNSA.

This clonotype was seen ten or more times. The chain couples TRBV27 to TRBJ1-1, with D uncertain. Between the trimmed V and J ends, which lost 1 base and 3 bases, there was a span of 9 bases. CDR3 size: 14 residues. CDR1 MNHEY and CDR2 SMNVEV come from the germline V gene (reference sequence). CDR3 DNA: TGTGCCAGCAGTTTATTCGGCAAATACACTGAAGCTTTCTTT. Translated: CASSLFGKYTEAFF.

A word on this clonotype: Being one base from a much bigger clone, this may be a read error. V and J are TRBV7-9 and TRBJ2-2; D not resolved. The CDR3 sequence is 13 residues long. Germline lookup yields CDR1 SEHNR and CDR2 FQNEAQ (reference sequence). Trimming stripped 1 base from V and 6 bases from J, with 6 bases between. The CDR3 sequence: CASSLVGPGELFF. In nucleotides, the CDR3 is TGTGCCAGCAGCTTAGTTGGACCCGGGGAGCTGTTTTTT.

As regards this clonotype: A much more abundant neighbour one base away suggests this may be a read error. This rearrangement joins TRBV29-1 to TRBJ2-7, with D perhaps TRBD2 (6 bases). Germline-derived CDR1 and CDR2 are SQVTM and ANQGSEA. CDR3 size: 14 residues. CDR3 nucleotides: TGCAGCGTCTTCACTCCGGGACTGGATCACGAGCGGTACTTC. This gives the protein CSVFTPGLDHERYF.

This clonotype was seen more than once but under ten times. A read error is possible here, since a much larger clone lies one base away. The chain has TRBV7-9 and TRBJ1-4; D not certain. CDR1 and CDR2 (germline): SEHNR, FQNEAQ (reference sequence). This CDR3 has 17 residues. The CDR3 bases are TGTGCCAGCAGCCCCCACCCCCAGAAACCAACTAATGAAAAACTGCTTTTT. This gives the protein CASSPHPQKPTNEKLLF.

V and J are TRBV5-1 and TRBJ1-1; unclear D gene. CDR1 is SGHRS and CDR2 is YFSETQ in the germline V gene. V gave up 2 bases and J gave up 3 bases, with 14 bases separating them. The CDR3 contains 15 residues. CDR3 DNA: TGCGCCAGCAGCTTCAACGGTCGCAAGGACACTGAAGCTTTCTTT. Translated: CASSFNGRKDTEAFF.

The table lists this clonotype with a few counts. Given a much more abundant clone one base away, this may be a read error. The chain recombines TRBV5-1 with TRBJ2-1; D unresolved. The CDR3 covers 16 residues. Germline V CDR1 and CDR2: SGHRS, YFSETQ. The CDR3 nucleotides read TGCGCCAGCAGCATGCAATACAGCGATTCCTACAATGAGCAGCTCTTC. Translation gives CASSMQYSDSYNEQLF.

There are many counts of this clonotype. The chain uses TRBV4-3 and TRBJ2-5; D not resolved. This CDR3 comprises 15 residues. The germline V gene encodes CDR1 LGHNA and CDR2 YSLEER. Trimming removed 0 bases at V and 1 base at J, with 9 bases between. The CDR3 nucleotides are TGCGCCAGCAGCCAAGATATGGGGTTCCAAGAGACCCAGTACTTC. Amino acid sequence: CASSQDMGFQETQYF.

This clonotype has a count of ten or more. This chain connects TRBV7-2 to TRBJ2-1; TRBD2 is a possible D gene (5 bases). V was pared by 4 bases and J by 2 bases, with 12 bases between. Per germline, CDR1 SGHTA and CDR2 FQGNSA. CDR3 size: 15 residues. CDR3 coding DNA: TGTGCCAGCAGCTCGCCAGCGGTCGCCTACAATGAGCAGTTCTTC. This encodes CASSSPAVAYNEQFF.

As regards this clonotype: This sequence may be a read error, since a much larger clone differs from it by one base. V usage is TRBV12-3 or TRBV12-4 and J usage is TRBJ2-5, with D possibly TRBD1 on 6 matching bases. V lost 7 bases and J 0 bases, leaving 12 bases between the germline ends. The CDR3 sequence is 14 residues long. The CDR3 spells CASTPGAYQETQYF. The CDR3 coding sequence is TGTGCCAGCACCCCAGGGGCGTACCAAGAGACCCAGTACTTC.

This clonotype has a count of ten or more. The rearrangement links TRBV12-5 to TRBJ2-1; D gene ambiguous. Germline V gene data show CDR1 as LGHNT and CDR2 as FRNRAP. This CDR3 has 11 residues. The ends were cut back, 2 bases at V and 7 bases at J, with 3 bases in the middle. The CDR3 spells CASGLLNEQFF. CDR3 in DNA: TGTGCTAGTGGTTTGCTTAATGAGCAGTTCTTC.

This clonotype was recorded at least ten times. This CDR3 reads CASSLTGDGSESDTQYF. In DNA form, the CDR3 reads TGTGCCAGCAGCTTAACGGGGGACGGGAGTGAATCAGATACGCAGTATTTT. The genes are TRBV7-3 and TRBJ2-3; possibly TRBD2 for D (6 bases). Trimming removed 0 bases at V and 4 bases at J, with 17 bases between. CDR3 size: 17 residues. The germline gives CDR1 SGHTA, CDR2 FQGTGA. Based on the CDR3 plus reference TRBV7-3 and TRBJ2-3, the full variable domain is GAGVSQTPSNKVTEKGKYVELRCDPISGHTALYWYRQSLGQGPEFLIYFQGTGAADDSGLPNDRFFAVRPEGSVSTLKIQRTERGDSAVYLCASSLTGDGSESDTQYFGPGTRLTVL.

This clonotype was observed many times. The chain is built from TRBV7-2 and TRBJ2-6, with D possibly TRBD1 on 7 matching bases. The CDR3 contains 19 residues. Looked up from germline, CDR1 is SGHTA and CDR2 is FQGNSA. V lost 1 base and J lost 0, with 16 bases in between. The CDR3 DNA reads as TGTGCCAGCAGCTTAGGCCAGGGGGGAGCTCTCTCTGGGGCCAACGTCCTGACTTTC. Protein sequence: CASSLGQGGALSGANVLTF.

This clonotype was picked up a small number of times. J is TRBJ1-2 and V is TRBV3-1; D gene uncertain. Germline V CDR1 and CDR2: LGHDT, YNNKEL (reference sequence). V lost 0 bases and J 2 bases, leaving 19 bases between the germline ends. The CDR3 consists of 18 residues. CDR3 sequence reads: CASSQELREGSHNYGYTF. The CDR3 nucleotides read TGTGCCAGCAGCCAAGAGTTGCGGGAAGGGAGTCACAACTATGGCTACACCTTC.

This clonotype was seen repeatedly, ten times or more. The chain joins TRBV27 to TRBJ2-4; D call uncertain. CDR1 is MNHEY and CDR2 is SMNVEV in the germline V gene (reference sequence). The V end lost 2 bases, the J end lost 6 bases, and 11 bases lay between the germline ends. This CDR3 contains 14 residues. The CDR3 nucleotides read TGTGCCAGCAGTTTACAGCAAAGAACAAACATTCAGTACTTC. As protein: CASSLQQRTNIQYF.

The CDR3 nucleotides read TGTGCCAGCAGTCTCCTCGGGGGGGCATATACGCAGTATTTT. It translates to CASSLLGGAYTQYF. This chain links TRBV28 with TRBJ2-3; 8 bases fit TRBD2. Trimming at V came to 5 bases and at J to 7 bases, leaving 8 bases not matched to a gene. CDR1 is MDHEN and CDR2 is SYDVKM in the germline V gene. This CDR3 is built from 14 residues.

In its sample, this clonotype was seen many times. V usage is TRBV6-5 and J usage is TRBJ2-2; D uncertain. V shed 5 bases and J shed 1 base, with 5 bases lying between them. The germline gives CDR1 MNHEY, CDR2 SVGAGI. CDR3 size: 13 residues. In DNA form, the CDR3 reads TGTGCCAGCAGTCCCCGGAACACCGGGGAGCTGTTTTTT. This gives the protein CASSPRNTGELFF.